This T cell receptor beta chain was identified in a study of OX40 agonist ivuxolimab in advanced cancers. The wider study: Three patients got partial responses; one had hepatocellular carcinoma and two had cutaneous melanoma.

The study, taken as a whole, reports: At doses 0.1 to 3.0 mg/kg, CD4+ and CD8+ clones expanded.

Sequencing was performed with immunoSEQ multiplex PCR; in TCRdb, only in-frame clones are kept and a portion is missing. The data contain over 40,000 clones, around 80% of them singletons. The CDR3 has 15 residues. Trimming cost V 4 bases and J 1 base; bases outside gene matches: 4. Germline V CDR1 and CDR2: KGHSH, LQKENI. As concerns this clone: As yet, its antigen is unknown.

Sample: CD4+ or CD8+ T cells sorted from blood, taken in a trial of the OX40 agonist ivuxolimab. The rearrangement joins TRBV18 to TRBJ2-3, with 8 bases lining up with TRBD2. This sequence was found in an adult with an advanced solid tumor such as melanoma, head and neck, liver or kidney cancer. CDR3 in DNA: TGTGCCAGCTCACAGGGAGCGGGGGGCACAGATACGCAGTATTTT. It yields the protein CASSQGAGGTDTQYF.